Sequencing of this T cell receptor (beta chain) was carried out in a study of tumor-infiltrating lymphocytes in primary liver carcinoma. Findings and caveats of the study: Tumor region pairs overlapped more than did tumor-adjacent and tumor-blood pairs.

CDR3 length: 13 amino acids. V shed 4 bases and J shed 1 base, with 7 bases lying between them. Making TCR beta cDNA involved approximately 0.5 ug total RNA and a constant-region primer. Three-round nested multiplex PCR performed with slightly modified ARM-PCR produced the TCR beta libraries. Primers for the first two PCR rounds were TRBV1-TRBV30 forward primers and a C-beta reverse primer (approximately 10 cycles per round). TCRdb re-derived calls from the multiplex PCR reads in MiXCR, one entry per CDR3 protein. The sample holds 150,000 to 200,000 distinct CDR3 sequences, about 60% seen once. RNA isolated from unsorted whole blood supplied the blood RNA, with germline DNA also extracted. This clonotype was seen more than once but under ten times. Its cognate antigen is unknown.

The sample comprised peripheral blood. The chain links TRBV12-3 or TRBV12-4 to TRBJ1-1; D ambiguous. This TCR derives from a man aged 40-50 years with primary liver carcinoma and hepatitis B virus infection. CDR3 in DNA: TGTGCCAGCAGTTATAGAAGGAACACTGAAGCTTTCTTT. It is translated as CASSYRRNTEAFF.